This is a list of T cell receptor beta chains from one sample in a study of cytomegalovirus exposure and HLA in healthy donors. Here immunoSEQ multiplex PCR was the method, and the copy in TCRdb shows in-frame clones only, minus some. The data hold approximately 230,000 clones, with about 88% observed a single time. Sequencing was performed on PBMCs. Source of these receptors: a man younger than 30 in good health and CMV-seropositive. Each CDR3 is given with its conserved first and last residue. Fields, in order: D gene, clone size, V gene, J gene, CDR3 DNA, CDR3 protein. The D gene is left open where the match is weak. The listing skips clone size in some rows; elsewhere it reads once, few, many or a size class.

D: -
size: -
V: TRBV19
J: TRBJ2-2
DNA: TGTGCCAGTACCGCCGGACCCCCCACCGGGGAGCTGTTTTTT
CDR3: CASTAGPPTGELFF

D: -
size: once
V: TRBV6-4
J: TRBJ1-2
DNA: TGTGCCAGCAGTGAATCGGGGAACTATGGCTACACCTTC
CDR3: CASSESGNYGYTF

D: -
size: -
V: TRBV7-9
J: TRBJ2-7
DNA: TGTGCCAGCAGCTTAGGGATTTTCGAGCAGTACTTC
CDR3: CASSLGIFEQYF

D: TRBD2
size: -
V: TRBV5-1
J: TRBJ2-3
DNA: TGCGCCAGCAGCTACACTAGCGGGAGATTAGATACGCAGTATTTT
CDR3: CASSYTSGRLDTQYF

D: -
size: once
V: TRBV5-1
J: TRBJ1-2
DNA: TGCGCCAGCAGATACCGACGGCAGGCCAACTATGGCTACACCTTC
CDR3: CASRYRRQANYGYTF

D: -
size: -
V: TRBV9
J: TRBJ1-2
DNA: TGTGCCAGCAGTGAGGGACATCTCTATGGCTACACCTTC
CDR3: CASSEGHLYGYTF

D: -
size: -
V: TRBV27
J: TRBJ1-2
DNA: TGTGCCAGCAGTTTAGCGGGGGGGGCCCCCTCTGATGGCTACACCTTC
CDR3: CASSLAGGAPSDGYTF

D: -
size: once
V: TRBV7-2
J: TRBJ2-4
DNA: TGTGCCAGCAGCTCCGGGCCGAGGGACATTCAGTACTTC
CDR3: CASSSGPRDIQYF

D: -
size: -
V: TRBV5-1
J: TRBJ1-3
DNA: TGCGCCAGCAGCTATGGACGGGCGTTCGGAAACACCATATATTTT
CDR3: CASSYGRAFGNTIYF

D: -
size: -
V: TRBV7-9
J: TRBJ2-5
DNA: TGTGCCAGCAGCTTAGCGCTTGGGGAACAAGAGACCCAGTACTTC
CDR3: CASSLALGEQETQYF

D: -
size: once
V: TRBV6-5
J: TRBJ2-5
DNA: TGTGCCAGCAGTTACTCGGGGGCCACATCCAAGACCCAGTACTTC
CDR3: CASSYSGATSKTQYF

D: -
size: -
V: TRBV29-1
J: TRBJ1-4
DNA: TGCAGCGTTGAAGATGGCGCCGGAGGACGGTTTTTT
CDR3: CSVEDGAGGRFF

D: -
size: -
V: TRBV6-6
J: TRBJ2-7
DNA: TGTGCCAGCACTCCTAGGGCCAGGGGCGCCTACGAGCAGTACTTC
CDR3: CASTPRARGAYEQYF

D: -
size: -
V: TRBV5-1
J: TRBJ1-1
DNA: TGCGCCAGCAGCCCGGGACAACAGAACACTGAAGCTTTCTTT
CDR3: CASSPGQQNTEAFF

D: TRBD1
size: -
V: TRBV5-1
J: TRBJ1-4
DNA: TGCGCCAGCAGCCTGGGACAGGGAGTTCTGGTTGAAAAACTGTTTTTT
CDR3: CASSLGQGVLVEKLFF

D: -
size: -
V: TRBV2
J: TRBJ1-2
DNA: TGTGCCAGCAGTGTACAGGGTTATAACTATGGCTACACCTTC
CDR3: CASSVQGYNYGYTF

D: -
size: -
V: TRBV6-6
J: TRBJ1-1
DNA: TGTGCCAGCAGTAGGACCGAGAACACTGAAGCTTTCTTT
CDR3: CASSRTENTEAFF

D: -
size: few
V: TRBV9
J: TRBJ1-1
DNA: TGTGCCAGCAGCGTAGGGACAGCCCACACTGAAGCTTTCTTT
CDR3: CASSVGTAHTEAFF

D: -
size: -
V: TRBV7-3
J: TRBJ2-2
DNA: TGTGCCAGCAGCCCCCCCGACACCGGGGAGCTGTTTTTT
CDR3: CASSPPDTGELFF

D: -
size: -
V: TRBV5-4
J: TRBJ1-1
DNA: TGTGCCAGCAGCTTGCAAAAGTTCACTGAAGCTTTCTTT
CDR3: CASSLQKFTEAFF

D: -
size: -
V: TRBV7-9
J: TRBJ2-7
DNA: TGTGCCAGCAGCTTGGGGCCCTGGACAAACTACTACGAGCAGTACTTC
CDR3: CASSLGPWTNYYEQYF

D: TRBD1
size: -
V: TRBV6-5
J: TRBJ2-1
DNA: TGTGCCAGCAGTAACCCACAGGGGTATGAGCAGTTCTTC
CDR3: CASSNPQGYEQFF

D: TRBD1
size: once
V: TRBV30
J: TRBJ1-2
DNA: TGTGCCTGGGACAGGGGGGGAACTAACTATGGCTACACCTTC
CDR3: CAWDRGGTNYGYTF

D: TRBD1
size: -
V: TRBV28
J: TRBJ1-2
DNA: TGTGCCAGCAGTTTGGGACAGGGAATGGCTGGCTACACCTTC
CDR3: CASSLGQGMAGYTF

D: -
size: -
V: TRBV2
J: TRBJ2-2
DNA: TGTGCCAGCAGTTCCCAGAGCACCGGGGAGCTGTTTTTT
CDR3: CASSSQSTGELFF

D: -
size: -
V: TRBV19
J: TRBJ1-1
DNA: TGTGCCAGTAGTAGTGGGAACACTGAAGCTTTCTTT
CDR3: CASSSGNTEAFF

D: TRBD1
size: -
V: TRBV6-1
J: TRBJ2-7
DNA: TGTGCCAGCCGGAGACGGGGACAGGTATACGAGCAGTACTTC
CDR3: CASRRRGQVYEQYF

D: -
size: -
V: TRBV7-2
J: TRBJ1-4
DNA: TGTGCCACCACTCCCGGGGTTCACACTAATGAAAAACTGTTTTTT
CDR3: CATTPGVHTNEKLFF